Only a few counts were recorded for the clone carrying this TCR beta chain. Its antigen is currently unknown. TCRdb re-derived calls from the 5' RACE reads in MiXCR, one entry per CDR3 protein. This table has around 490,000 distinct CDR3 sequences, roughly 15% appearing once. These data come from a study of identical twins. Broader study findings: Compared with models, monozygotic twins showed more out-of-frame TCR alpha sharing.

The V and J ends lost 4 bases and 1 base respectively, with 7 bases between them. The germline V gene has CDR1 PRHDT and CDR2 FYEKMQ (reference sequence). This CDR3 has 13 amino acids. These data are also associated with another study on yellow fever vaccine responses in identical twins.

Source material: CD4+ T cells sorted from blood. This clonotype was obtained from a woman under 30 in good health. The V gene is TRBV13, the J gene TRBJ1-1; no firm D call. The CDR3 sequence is CASSSLRNTEAFF. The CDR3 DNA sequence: TGTGCCAGCAGCTCCCTTCGGAACACTGAAGCTTTCTTT.